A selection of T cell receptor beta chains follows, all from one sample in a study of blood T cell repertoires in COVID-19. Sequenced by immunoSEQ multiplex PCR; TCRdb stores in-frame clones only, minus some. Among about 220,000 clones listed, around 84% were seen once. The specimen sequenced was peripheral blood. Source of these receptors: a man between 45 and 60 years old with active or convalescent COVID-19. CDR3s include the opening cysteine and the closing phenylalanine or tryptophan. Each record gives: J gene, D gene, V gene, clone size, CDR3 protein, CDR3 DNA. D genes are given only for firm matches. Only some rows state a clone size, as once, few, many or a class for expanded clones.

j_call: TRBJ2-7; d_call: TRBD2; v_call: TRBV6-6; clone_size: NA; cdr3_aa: CASSYSREGWEQYF; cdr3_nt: TGTGCCAGCAGTTACTCGAGGGAGGGATGGGAGCAGTACTTC
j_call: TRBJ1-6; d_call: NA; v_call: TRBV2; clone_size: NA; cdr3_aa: CASSDSVGSPLHF; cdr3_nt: TGTGCCAGCAGTGATTCTGTCGGTTCACCCCTCCACTTT
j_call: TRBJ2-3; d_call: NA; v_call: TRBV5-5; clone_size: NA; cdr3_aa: CASSSVSDTQYF; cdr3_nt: TGTGCCAGCAGCTCCGTCTCAGATACGCAGTATTTT
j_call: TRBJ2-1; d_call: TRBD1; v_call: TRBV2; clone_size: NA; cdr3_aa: CASSDFRRDRGKNEQFF; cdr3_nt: TGTGCCAGCAGCGACTTCCGCCGGGACAGGGGAAAGAATGAGCAGTTCTTC
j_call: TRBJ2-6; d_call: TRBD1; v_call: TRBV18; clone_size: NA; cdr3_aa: CASSPRTGGADGANVLTF; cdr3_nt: TGTGCCAGCTCACCCCGGACAGGGGGGGCGGATGGGGCCAACGTCCTGACTTTC
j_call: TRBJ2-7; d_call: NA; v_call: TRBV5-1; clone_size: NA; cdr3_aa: CASSLMTSSYEQYF; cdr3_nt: TGCGCCAGCAGCCTCATGACATCCTCCTACGAGCAGTACTTC
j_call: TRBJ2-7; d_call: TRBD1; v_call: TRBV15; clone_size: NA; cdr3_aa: CATSKGQVSYEQYF; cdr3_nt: TGTGCCACCAGCAAGGGACAGGTGTCCTACGAGCAGTACTTC
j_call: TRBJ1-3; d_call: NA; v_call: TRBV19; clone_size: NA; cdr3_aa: CASSMAPQTGNTIYF; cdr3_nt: TGTGCCAGTAGTATGGCTCCACAGACTGGAAACACCATATATTTT
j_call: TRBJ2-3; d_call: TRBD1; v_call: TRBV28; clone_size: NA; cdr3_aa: CASSPGQGQYF; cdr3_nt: TGTGCCAGCAGTCCCGGACAGGGCCAGTATTTT
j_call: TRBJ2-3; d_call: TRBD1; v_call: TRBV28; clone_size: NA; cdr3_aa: CASAGTGTDTQYF; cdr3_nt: TGTGCCAGTGCCGGGACAGGCACAGATACGCAGTATTTT
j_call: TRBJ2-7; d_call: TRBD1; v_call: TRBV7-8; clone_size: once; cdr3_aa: CASSQQEGAYEQYF; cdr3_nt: TGTGCCAGCAGCCAACAAGAGGGGGCGTACGAGCAGTACTTC
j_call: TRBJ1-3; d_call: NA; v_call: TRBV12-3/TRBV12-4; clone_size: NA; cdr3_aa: CASDDRGNTIYF; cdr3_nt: TGTGCCAGCGACGACAGGGGAAACACCATATATTTT
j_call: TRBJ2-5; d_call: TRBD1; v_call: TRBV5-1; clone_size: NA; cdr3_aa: CASSLVGRGYQETQYF; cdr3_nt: TGCGCCAGCAGCTTGGTGGGCAGGGGGTACCAAGAGACCCAGTACTTC
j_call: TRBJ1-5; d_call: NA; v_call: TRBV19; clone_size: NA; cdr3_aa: CASGWRANQPQHF; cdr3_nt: TGTGCCAGCGGGTGGAGGGCCAATCAGCCCCAGCATTTT
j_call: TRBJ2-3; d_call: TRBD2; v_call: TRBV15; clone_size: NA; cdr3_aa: CATSRPSGGDTQYF; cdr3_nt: TGTGCCACCAGCAGACCTAGCGGGGGAGATACGCAGTATTTT
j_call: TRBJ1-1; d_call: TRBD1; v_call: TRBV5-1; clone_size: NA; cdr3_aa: CASRRDRVGAFF; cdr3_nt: TGCGCCAGCAGGCGTGACAGGGTTGGAGCTTTCTTT
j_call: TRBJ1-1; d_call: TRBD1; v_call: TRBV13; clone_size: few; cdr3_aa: CASSLTRDRGDEAFF; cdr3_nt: TGTGCCAGCAGCCTGACCCGGGACAGGGGAGATGAAGCTTTCTTT
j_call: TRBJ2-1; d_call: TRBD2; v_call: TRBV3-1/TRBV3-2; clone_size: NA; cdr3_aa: CASSQDTSGGNEQFF; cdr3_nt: TGTGCCAGCAGCCAAGATACTAGCGGGGGTAATGAGCAGTTCTTC
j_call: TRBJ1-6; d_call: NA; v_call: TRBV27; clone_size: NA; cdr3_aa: CASSLVAGAWNSPLHF; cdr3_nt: TGTGCCAGCAGTTTAGTTGCAGGGGCATGGAATTCACCCCTCCACTTT
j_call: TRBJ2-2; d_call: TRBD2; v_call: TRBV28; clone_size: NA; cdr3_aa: CASNLLAGHTGELFF; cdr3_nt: TGTGCCAGCAATTTACTAGCGGGACACACCGGGGAGCTGTTTTTT
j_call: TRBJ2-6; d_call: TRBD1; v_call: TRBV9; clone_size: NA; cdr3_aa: CASSVARDRGGVANVLTF; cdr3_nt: TGTGCCAGCAGCGTAGCTCGGGACAGGGGAGGTGTAGCCAACGTCCTGACTTTC
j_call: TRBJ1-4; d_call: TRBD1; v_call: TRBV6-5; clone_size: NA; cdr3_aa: CASSYGTGGNEKLFF; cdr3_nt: TGTGCCAGCAGTTACGGGACAGGGGGTAATGAAAAACTGTTTTTT
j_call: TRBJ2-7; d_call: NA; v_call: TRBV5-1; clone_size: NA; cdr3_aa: CASSPLGPGTTYEQYF; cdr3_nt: TGCGCCAGCAGCCCACTAGGCCCAGGGACAACCTACGAGCAGTACTTC
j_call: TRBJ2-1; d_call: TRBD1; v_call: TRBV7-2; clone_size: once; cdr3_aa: CASSLAGTGYYPGQFF; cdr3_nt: TGTGCCAGCAGCTTAGCCGGGACAGGCTACTACCCAGGGCAGTTCTTC
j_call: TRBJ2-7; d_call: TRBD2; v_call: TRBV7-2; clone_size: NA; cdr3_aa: CASSLAGLASYEQYF; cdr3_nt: TGTGCCAGCAGCTTAGCGGGACTAGCATCCTACGAGCAGTACTTC
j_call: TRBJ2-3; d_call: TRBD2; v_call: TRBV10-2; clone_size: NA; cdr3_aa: CASRITSDGTDTQYF; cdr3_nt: TGCGCCAGCAGGATTACTAGCGATGGTACAGATACGCAGTATTTT
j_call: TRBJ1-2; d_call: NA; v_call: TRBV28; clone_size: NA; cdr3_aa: CASSSIDRGSGYGYTF; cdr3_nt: TGTGCCAGCAGTTCGATTGATAGGGGTTCTGGCTATGGCTACACCTTC
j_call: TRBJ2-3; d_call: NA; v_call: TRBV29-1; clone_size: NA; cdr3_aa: CSVEGAATDTQYF; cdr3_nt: TGCAGCGTTGAAGGAGCGGCCACAGATACGCAGTATTTT
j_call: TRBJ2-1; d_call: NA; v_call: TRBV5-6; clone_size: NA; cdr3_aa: CASSLPASPYNEQFF; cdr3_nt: TGTGCCAGCAGCTTGCCGGCTAGCCCATACAATGAGCAGTTCTTC
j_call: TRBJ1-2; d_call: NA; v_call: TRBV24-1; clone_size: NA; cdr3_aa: CAPKGNYGYTF; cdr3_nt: TGTGCCCCCAAGGGGAACTATGGCTACACCTTC
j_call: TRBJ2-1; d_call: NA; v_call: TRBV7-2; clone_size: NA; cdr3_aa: CASSSSVRSYNEQFF; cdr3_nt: TGTGCCAGCAGCTCTAGCGTTCGCTCCTACAATGAGCAGTTCTTC
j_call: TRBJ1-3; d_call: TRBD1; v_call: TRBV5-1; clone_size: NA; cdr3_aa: CASRLDRGGNTIYF; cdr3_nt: TGCGCCAGCAGGCTCGACAGGGGTGGAAACACCATATATTTT
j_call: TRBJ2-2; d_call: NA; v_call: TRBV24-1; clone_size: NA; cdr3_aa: CATSDRFDGTGELFF; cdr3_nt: TGTGCCACCAGTGACAGGTTTGACGGCACCGGGGAGCTGTTTTTT
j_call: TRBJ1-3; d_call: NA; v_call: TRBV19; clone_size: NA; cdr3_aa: CASSIVGRTKRNTIYF; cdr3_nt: TGTGCCAGTAGTATAGTCGGGCGGACAAAGCGAAACACCATATATTTT
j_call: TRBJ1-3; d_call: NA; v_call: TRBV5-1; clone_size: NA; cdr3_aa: CASSLALTGSGNTIYF; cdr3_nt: TGCGCCAGCAGCTTGGCCCTGACGGGCTCTGGAAACACCATATATTTT
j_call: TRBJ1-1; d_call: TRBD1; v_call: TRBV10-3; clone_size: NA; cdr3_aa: CAISRPGGNTEAFF; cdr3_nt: TGTGCCATCAGTCGACCAGGGGGGAACACTGAAGCTTTCTTT
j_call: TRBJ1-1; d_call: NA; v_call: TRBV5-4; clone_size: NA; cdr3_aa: CASSLGPGEAFF; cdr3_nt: TGTGCCAGCAGCTTGGGGCCAGGAGAAGCTTTCTTT
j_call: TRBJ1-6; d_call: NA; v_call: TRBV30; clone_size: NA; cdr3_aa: CAWSVQYYNSPLHF; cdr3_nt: TGTGCCTGGAGTGTACAGTACTATAATTCACCCCTCCACTTT
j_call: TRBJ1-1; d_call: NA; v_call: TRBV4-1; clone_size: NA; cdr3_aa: CASSPPRGHTEAFF; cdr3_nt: TGCGCCAGCAGCCCCCCAAGAGGGCATACTGAAGCTTTCTTT
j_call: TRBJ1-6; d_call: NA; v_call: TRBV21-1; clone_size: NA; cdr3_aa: CASSGGQGPGSSPLHF; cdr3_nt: TGTGCCAGCAGCGGAGGACAGGGACCAGGATCCTCACCCCTCCACTTT
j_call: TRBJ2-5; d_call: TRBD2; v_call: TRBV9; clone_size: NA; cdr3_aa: CASSVGSSGGVGETQYF; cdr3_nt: TGTGCCAGCAGCGTAGGTTCCAGCGGGGGGGTCGGAGAGACCCAGTACTTC
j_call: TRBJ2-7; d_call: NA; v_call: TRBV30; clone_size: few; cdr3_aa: CAWSVGSSYEQYF; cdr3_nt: TGTGCCTGGAGTGTAGGGAGCTCCTACGAGCAGTACTTC
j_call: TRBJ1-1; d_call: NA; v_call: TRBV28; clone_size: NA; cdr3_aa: CASSGGNTEAFF; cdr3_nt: TGTGCCAGCAGTGGAGGGAACACTGAAGCTTTCTTT
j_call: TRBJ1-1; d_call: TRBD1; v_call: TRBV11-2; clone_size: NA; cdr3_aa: CASSRLQGAMTEAFF; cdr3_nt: TGTGCCAGCAGCCGGCTACAGGGGGCTATGACTGAAGCTTTCTTT
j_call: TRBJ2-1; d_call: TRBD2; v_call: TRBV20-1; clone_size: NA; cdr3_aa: CSASHWDREVDIYNEQFF; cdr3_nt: TGCAGTGCTAGTCATTGGGATCGGGAGGTCGATATTTACAATGAGCAGTTCTTC
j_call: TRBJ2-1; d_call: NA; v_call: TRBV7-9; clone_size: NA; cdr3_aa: CASSELRDNEQFF; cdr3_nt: TGTGCCAGCAGCGAGCTCAGGGACAATGAGCAGTTCTTC
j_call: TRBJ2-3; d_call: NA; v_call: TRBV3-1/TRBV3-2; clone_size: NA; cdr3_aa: CASSPGLFTDTQYF; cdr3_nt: TGTGCCAGCAGCCCGGGACTCTTCACAGATACGCAGTATTTT
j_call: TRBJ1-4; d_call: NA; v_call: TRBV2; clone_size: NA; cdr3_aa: CASNGQPNEKLFF; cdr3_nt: TGTGCCAGCAACGGACAGCCTAATGAAAAACTGTTTTTT